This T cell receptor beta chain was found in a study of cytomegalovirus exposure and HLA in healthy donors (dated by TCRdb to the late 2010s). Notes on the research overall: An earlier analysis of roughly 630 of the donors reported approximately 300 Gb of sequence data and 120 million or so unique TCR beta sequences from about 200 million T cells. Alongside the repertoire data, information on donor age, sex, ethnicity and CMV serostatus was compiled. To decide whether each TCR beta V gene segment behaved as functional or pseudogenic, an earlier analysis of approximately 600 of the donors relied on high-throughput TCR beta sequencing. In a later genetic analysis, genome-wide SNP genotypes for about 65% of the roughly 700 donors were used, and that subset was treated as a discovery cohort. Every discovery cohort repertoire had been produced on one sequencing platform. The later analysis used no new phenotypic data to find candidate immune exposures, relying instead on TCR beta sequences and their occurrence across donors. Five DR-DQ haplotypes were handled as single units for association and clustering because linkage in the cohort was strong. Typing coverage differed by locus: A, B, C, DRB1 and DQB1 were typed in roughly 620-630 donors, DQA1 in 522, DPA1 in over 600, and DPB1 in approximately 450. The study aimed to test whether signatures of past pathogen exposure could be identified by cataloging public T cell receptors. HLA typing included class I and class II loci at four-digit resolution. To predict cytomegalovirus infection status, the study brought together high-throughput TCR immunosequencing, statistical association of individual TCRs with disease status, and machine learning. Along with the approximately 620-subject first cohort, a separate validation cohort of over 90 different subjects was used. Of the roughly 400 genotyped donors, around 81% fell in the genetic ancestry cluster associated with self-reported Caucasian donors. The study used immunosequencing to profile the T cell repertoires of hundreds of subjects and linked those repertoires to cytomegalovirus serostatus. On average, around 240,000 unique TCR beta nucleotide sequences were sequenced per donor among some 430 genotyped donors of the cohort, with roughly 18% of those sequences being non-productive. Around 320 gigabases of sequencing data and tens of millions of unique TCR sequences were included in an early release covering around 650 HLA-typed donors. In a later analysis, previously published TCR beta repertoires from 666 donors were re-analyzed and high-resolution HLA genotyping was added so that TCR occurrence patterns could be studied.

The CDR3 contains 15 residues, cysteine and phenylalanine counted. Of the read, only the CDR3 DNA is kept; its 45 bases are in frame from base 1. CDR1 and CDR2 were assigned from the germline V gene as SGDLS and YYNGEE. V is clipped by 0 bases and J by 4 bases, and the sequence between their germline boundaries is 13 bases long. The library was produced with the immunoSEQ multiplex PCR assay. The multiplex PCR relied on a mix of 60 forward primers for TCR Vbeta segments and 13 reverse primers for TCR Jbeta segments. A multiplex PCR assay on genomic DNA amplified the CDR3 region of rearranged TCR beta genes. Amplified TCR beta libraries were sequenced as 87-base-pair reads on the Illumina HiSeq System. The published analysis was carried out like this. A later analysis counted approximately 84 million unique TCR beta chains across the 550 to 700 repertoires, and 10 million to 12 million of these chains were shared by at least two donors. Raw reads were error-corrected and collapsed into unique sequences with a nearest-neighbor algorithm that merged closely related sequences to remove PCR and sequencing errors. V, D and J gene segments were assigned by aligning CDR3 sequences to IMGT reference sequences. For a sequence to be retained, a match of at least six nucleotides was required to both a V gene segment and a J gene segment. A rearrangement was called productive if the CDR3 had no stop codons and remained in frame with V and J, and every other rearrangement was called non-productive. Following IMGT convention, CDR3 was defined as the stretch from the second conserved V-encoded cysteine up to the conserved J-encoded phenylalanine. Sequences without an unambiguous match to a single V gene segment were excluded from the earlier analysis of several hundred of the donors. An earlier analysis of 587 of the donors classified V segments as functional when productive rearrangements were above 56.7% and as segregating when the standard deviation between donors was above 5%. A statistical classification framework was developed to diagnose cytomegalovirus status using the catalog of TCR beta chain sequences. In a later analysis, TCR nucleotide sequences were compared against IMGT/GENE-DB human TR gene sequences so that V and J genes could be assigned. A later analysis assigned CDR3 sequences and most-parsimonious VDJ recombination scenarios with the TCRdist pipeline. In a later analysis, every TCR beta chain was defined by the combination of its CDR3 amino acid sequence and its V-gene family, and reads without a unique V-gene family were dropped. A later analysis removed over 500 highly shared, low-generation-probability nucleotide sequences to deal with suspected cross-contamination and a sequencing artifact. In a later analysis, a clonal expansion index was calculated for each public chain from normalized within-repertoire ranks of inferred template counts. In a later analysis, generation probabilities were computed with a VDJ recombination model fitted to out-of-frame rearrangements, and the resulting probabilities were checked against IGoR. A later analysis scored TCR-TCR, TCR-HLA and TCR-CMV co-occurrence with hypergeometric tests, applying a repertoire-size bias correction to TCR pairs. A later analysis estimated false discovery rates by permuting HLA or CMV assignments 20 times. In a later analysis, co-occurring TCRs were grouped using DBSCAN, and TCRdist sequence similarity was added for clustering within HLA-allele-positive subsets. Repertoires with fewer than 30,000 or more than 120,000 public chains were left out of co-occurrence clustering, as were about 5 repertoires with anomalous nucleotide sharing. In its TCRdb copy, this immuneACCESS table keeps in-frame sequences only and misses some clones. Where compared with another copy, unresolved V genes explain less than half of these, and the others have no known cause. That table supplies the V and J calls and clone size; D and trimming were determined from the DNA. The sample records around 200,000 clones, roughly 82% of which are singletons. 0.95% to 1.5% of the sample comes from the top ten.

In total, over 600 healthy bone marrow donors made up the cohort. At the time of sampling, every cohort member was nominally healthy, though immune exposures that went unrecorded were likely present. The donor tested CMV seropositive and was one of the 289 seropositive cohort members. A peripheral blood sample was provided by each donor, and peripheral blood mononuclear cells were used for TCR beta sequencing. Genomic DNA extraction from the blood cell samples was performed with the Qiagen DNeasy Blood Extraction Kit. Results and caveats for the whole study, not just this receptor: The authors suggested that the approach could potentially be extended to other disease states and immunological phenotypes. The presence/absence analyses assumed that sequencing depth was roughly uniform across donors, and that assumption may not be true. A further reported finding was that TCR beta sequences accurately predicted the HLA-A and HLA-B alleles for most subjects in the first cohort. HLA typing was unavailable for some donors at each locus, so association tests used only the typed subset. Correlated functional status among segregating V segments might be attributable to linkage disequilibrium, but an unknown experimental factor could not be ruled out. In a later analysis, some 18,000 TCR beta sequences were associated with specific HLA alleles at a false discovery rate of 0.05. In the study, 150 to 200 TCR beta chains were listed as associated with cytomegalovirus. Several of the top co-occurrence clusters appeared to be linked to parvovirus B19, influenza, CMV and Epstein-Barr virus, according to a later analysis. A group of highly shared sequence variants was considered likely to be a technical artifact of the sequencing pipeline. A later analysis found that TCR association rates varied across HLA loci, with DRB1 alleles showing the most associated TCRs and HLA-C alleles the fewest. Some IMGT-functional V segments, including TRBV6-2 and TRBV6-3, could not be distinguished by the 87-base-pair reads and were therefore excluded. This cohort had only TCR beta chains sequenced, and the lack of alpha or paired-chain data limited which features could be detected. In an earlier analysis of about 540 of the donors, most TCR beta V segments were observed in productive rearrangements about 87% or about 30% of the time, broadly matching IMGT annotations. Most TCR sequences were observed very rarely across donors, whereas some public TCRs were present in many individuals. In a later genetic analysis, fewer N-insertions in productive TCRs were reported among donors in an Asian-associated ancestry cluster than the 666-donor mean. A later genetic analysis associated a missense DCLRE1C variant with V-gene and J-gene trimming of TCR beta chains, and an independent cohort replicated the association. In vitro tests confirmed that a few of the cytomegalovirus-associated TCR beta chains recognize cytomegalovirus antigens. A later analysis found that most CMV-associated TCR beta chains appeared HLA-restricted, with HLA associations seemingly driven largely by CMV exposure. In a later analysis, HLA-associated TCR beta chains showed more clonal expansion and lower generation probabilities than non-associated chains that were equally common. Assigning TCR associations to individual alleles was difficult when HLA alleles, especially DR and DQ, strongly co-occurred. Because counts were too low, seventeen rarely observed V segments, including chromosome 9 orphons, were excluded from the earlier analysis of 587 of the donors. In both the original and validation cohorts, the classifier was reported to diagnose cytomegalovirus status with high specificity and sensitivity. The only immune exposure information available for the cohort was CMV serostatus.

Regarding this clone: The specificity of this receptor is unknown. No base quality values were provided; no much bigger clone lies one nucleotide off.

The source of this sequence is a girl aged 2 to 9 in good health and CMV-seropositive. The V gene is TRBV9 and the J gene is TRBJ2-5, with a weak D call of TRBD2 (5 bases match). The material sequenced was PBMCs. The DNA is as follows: TGTGCCAGCAGCGTAGAGGGTGAGGGTCTAGAGACCCAGTACTTC. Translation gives CASSVEGEGLETQYF.